The rows below give T cell receptor beta chains drawn from one sample of a study of blood T cell repertoires in COVID-19. The repertoire was sequenced with immunoSEQ multiplex PCR; TCRdb's copy has only in-frame clones and lacks some. The sample lists 45,000 to 60,000 clones; roughly 85% were seen once. The sample was peripheral blood. These receptors were collected from a human donor in a cohort sampled during active COVID-19. The CDR3 runs from the conserved cysteine through the conserved F or W. The D gene is left open where the match is weak. Size values are once, few and many counts, or a class for expanded clones, and some rows have none.

cdr3_nt cdr3_aa clone_size j_call d_call v_call
TGCGCCAGCAGCAGAACAGGGCCGCGCGGCACTGAAGCTTTCTTT CASSRTGPRGTEAFF . TRBJ1-1 . TRBV5-1
TGTGCCAGCTCACCCCGACAGGGCGGCGAAGCTTTCTTT CASSPRQGGEAFF . TRBJ1-1 TRBD1 TRBV18
TGCGCCAGCAGCCACGGGACACCTGCCTACAATGAGCAGTTCTTC CASSHGTPAYNEQFF . TRBJ2-1 . TRBV4-1
TGTGCCAGTAGTGAAACCGGGACAGGGCCCGAGCAGTACTTC CASSETGTGPEQYF . TRBJ2-7 TRBD1 TRBV19
TGTGCCATCAGCAGGGACAGCTACGAGCAGTACTTC CAISRDSYEQYF . TRBJ2-7 TRBD1 TRBV10-3
TGCGCCAGCAGCTTGGGGGACAGGAGCCAAGAGACCCAGTACTTC CASSLGDRSQETQYF . TRBJ2-5 TRBD1 TRBV5-1
TGTGCCAGCAGCCACGGACAGGGGGTTGCAACTAATGAAAAACTGTTTTTT CASSHGQGVATNEKLFF . TRBJ1-4 TRBD1 TRBV9
TGTGCCAGCAGTTCTAGACAGGGGAGGAACACCGGGGAGCTGTTTTTT CASSSRQGRNTGELFF . TRBJ2-2 TRBD1 TRBV6-5
TGCGCCAGCAGTCCGATTGGGCTTGGCTATGGCTACACCTTC CASSPIGLGYGYTF few TRBJ1-2 . TRBV4-3
TGTGCCAGCAGGCGTGACAGGGACCTCTCCTACGAGCAGTACTTC CASRRDRDLSYEQYF . TRBJ2-7 TRBD1 TRBV6-5
TGTGCCAGCAGTCCCAGGGTTGAAGCTTTCTTT CASSPRVEAFF once TRBJ1-1 . TRBV12-3/TRBV12-4
TGTGCCAGCAGCGTATTGGCAGGGCAAGAGACCCAGTACTTC CASSVLAGQETQYF . TRBJ2-5 . TRBV9
TGTGCCAGCAGCTTAGATGCAGTCACCGGGGAGCTGTTTTTT CASSLDAVTGELFF . TRBJ2-2 . TRBV7-9
TGTGCCAGCAGCCCCTCCCTGACAGGGCCCTACGAGCAGTACTTC CASSPSLTGPYEQYF . TRBJ2-7 TRBD1 TRBV3-1/TRBV3-2
TGTGCCAGCAGTTCCTGGGGGGGGAGTTCGTATGGCTACACCTTC CASSSWGGSSYGYTF . TRBJ1-2 . TRBV6-5
TGTGCCAGCAGTGGATCTCCCTCGAGGGAAAAACTGTTTTTT CASSGSPSREKLFF . TRBJ1-4 . TRBV2
TGTGCCAGCTCACCGAGGCGGGGGGGTCAAGAGACCCAGTACTTC CASSPRRGGQETQYF . TRBJ2-5 TRBD2 TRBV18
TGTGCCAGCAGCCGGCTGGACAGGAGCCCGAACAATGAGCAGTTCTTC CASSRLDRSPNNEQFF . TRBJ2-1 TRBD1 TRBV5-6
TGTGCCAGTAGTATCGACAGGGGGCTCTATGGCTACACCTTC CASSIDRGLYGYTF . TRBJ1-2 TRBD1 TRBV19
TGTGCCAGCAGCCCCGGGACAGGGTACGAGCAGTACTTC CASSPGTGYEQYF . TRBJ2-7 TRBD1 TRBV6-2/TRBV6-3
TGTGCCAGCAGCCGGGCTGGGCAGGGCCTCTCCGTTTATGGCTACACCTTC CASSRAGQGLSVYGYTF . TRBJ1-2 . TRBV9
TGCGCCAGCAGCTTGAGACAGGGTGTTCCCGAGCAGTACTTC CASSLRQGVPEQYF few TRBJ2-7 TRBD1 TRBV5-1
TGTGCCTGGAGCACGGACTATTACAATGAGCAGTTCTTC CAWSTDYYNEQFF . TRBJ2-1 . TRBV30
TGCGCCAGCAGCCAAGGTCAACACGCACAGGAAAAACTGTTTTTT CASSQGQHAQEKLFF . TRBJ1-4 . TRBV4-1
TGTGCCAGCAGTGACCCAGGACAGGGTGAAGGCTACACCTTC CASSDPGQGEGYTF . TRBJ1-2 TRBD1 TRBV6-1
TGCGCCAGCAGCTTCTCCGGGATCTCTGGAAACACCATATATTTT CASSFSGISGNTIYF . TRBJ1-3 . TRBV5-1
TGTGCCAGCAGCGTAGCACAGGGCGACCCCCCCTATGGCTACACCTTC CASSVAQGDPPYGYTF . TRBJ1-2 . TRBV9
TGTGCCAGCAGCTTGGGAGGCAGCGCCAGCTCCTACGAGCAGTACTTC CASSLGGSASSYEQYF . TRBJ2-7 . TRBV5-4
TGTGCCAGCAGTCCCTTAGAACGAGAGACCCAGTACTTC CASSPLERETQYF . TRBJ2-5 . TRBV21-1
TGTGCCAGCACCCCCGACAATACCCGACAGGTCGCTGGGGCCAACGTCCTGACTTTC CASTPDNTRQVAGANVLTF . TRBJ2-6 . TRBV6-2/TRBV6-3
TGTGCCAGCAGCCAAGTTTGGAGACAGGGTAGAGAGACCCAGTACTTC CASSQVWRQGRETQYF . TRBJ2-5 TRBD1 TRBV3-1/TRBV3-2
TGCGCCAGCAGCCCACAGGGGATGGGTGAGGTAACTGAAGCTTTCTTT CASSPQGMGEVTEAFF . TRBJ1-1 TRBD1 TRBV5-1
TGTGCCAGCAGCCAGCCGACAGGGGGGAACTACTACGAGCAGTACTTC CASSQPTGGNYYEQYF . TRBJ2-7 TRBD1 TRBV4-2
TGTGCCAGTAGTAGGCGGGACAGGGCTTCGCTAGAGACCCAGTACTTC CASSRRDRASLETQYF . TRBJ2-5 TRBD1 TRBV19
TGCGCCAGCAGCTGGGGGGTCGAGAACACTGAAGCTTTCTTT CASSWGVENTEAFF . TRBJ1-1 . TRBV5-1
TGCGCCAGCAGCCCACAGGGGAGCTCCTACAATGAGCAGTTCTTC CASSPQGSSYNEQFF . TRBJ2-1 TRBD1 TRBV5-1
TGCGCCAGCAGCCAAGATCAAGGACAAGGGATAGACGAGCAGTACTTC CASSQDQGQGIDEQYF . TRBJ2-7 . TRBV4-3
TGCGCCAGCAGCGATAGGACAGGGGATGGAAACACCATATATTTT CASSDRTGDGNTIYF . TRBJ1-3 TRBD1 TRBV5-1